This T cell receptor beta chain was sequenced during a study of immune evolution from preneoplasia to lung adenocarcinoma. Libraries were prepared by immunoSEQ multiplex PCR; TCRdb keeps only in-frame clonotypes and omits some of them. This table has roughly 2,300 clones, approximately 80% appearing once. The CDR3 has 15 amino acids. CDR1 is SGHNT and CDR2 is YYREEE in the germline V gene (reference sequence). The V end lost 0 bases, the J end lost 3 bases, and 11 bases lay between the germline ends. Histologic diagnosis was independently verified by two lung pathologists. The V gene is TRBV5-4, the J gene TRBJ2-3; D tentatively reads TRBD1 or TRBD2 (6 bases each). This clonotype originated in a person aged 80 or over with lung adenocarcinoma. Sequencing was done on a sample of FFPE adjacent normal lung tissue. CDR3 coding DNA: TGTGCCAGCAGCTTGGACCAGGGGAGGACAGATACGCAGTATTTT. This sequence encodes CASSLDQGRTDTQYF.